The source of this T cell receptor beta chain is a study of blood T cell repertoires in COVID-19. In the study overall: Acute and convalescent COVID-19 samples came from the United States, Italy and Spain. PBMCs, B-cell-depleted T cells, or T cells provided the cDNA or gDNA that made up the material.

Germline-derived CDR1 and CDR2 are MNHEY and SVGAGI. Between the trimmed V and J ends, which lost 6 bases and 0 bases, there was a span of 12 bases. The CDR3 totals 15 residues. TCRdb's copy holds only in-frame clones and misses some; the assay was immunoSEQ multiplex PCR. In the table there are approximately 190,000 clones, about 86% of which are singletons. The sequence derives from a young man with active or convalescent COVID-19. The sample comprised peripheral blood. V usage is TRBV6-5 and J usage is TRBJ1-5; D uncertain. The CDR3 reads CASSPRGYSNQPQHF. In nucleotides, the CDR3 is TGTGCCAGCAGCCCCCGAGGGTATAGCAATCAGCCCCAGCATTTT.